A selection of T cell receptor beta chains follows, all from one sample in a study of blood T cell repertoires in COVID-19. The method was immunoSEQ multiplex PCR; TCRdb's version includes in-frame clones alone and lacks a portion of them. Among more than 11,000 clones listed, around 91% were seen once. Sequencing input: peripheral blood. The receptors shown here come from a man aged 45 to 65 with active COVID-19. CDR3s include the opening cysteine and the closing phenylalanine or tryptophan. A D gene is named only where the DNA matches it firmly. Clone size is given for some rows only: seen once, a few or many times, or a class if the clone is expanded.

clone size	J gene	V gene	D gene	CDR3 protein	CDR3 DNA
.	TRBJ1-2	TRBV6-5	.	CASSSGQLRYGYTF	TGTGCCAGCAGTTCCGGACAGTTACGCTATGGCTACACCTTC
.	TRBJ1-2	TRBV6-5	.	CASSYSYSGGSGYTF	TGTGCCAGCAGTTACTCGTACTCCGGAGGGAGTGGCTACACCTTC
.	TRBJ2-7	TRBV4-3	TRBD1	CASSQQATGVYEQYF	TGCGCCAGCAGCCAACAAGCCACAGGGGTTTACGAGCAGTACTTC
.	TRBJ2-2	TRBV2	TRBD2	CASSFRTSGITGELFF	TGTGCCAGCAGTTTTCGGACTAGCGGGATCACCGGGGAGCTGTTTTTT
.	TRBJ2-5	TRBV4-1	.	CASSLGQFGETQYF	TGCGCCAGCAGCCTCGGACAGTTCGGGGAGACCCAGTACTTC
.	TRBJ1-1	TRBV19	TRBD1	CASSIAGTGRSEAFF	TGTGCCAGTAGTATAGCCGGGACAGGGAGGTCTGAAGCTTTCTTT
once	TRBJ1-3	TRBV19	.	CASSIQSRLSGNTIYF	TGTGCCAGTAGTATTCAGTCCAGGCTCTCCGGAAACACCATATATTTT
once	TRBJ1-2	TRBV10-2	.	CASSEVRGNYGYTF	TGCGCCAGCAGTGAGGTACGGGGGAACTATGGCTACACCTTC
.	TRBJ1-2	TRBV6-5	.	CASQEDRNYGYTF	TGTGCCAGTCAGGAGGACAGAAACTATGGCTACACCTTC
.	TRBJ2-3	TRBV6-6	.	CASVTRGRVADTQYF	TGTGCCAGCGTTACGAGGGGGAGGGTCGCGGATACGCAGTATTTT
.	TRBJ1-5	TRBV5-8	.	CASSPGLSNQPQHF	TGTGCCAGCAGCCCCGGACTTAGCAATCAGCCCCAGCATTTT
.	TRBJ2-3	TRBV24-1	.	CATSDRARTDTQYF	TGTGCCACCAGTGACAGGGCTCGAACAGATACGCAGTATTTT
.	TRBJ2-2	TRBV5-4	TRBD2	CASSPEGLAGGTGELFF	TGTGCCAGCAGCCCTGAAGGACTAGCGGGTGGCACCGGGGAGCTGTTTTTT
.	TRBJ2-1	TRBV4-1	TRBD2	CASSQVGLADNEQFF	TGCGCCAGCAGCCAGGTGGGACTAGCGGACAATGAGCAGTTCTTC
.	TRBJ2-1	TRBV5-4	TRBD2	CASRSGRGQFF	TGTGCCAGCAGGAGCGGGAGGGGGCAGTTCTTC
few	TRBJ2-7	TRBV3-1/TRBV3-2	TRBD2	CASSHRAGGPMEQYF	TGTGCCAGCAGCCACAGAGCGGGAGGGCCAATGGAGCAGTACTTC
.	TRBJ2-5	TRBV7-9	.	CASSPDTQETQYF	TGTGCCAGCAGCCCAGACACCCAAGAGACCCAGTACTTC
.	TRBJ2-5	TRBV19	TRBD2	CASRPLAGETQYF	TGTGCCAGTAGACCACTAGCGGGAGAGACCCAGTACTTC
few	TRBJ1-2	TRBV19	.	CASQGDSSGYTF	TGTGCCTCCCAAGGAGACAGTTCTGGCTACACCTTC
few	TRBJ2-2	TRBV2	TRBD2	CASSDFVLAGIDNTGELFF	TGTGCCAGCAGTGACTTTGTGCTAGCGGGCATAGATAACACCGGGGAGCTGTTTTTT
.	TRBJ2-2	TRBV25-1	.	CASSVTDPGTGELFF	TGTGCCAGCAGTGTCACGGATCCGGGGACCGGGGAGCTGTTTTTT
.	TRBJ2-7	TRBV5-6	TRBD1	CASSTGAWEQYF	TGTGCCAGCAGCACAGGGGCCTGGGAGCAGTACTTC
.	TRBJ2-1	TRBV27	TRBD2	CASGPSGNEQFF	TGTGCCAGCGGGCCTAGCGGAAATGAGCAGTTCTTC
.	TRBJ2-4	TRBV30	TRBD1	CAWSHSERGRLAKNIQYF	TGTGCCTGGAGTCACTCGGAGAGGGGGCGGTTGGCCAAAAACATTCAGTACTTC
.	TRBJ2-5	TRBV7-3	.	CASSSTEGKTQYF	TGTGCCAGCAGCTCTACGGAGGGGAAGACCCAGTACTTC